The source of this TCR beta chain is a study of blood T cell repertoires in COVID-19. Study in general: Sample material is recorded as cDNA or gDNA derived from T cells, B-cell-depleted T cells, or PBMCs.

CDR3 size: 13 residues. Germline CDR1 reads SGHTA; CDR2 reads FQGNSA. V was pared by 3 bases and J by 4 bases, with 2 bases of the junction left unmatched. The method was immunoSEQ multiplex PCR; TCRdb's version includes in-frame clones alone and lacks a portion of them. The table has 250,000 to 300,000 clones, roughly 93% seen once. In the case of this clone: Distinct nucleotide sequences in the sample also encode this CDR3.

The V and J genes are TRBV7-2 and TRBJ2-5; 7 bases fit TRBD2. This clonotype was obtained from a woman aged 40 to 55 with acute COVID-19. Sequenced material: PBMCs or T cells enriched from blood (not recorded which). CDR3 bases: TGTGCCAGCAGCTTGGAGCGGGGAGAGACCCAGTACTTC. Protein product: CASSLERGETQYF.